These 23 T cell receptor beta chains originate from one sample sequenced in a study of T cell responses to AZD1222 COVID-19 vaccine. Sequencing was performed with immunoSEQ multiplex PCR; in TCRdb, only in-frame clones are kept and a portion is missing. Here the sample spans under 75,000 clones, 85% being singletons. This material consisted of peripheral blood, taken on day 0 of AZD1222 vaccination. The receptors were gathered from an adult in good health.

V and J are TRBV5-4 and TRBJ2-7; the D gene is possibly TRBD2 (6 bases). Per germline, CDR1 SGHNT and CDR2 YYREEE (reference sequence). Trimming left V 5 bases short and J 6 bases short, with 15 bases between. The CDR3 length is 13 residues. The DNA for the CDR3 is TGTGCCAGCAGTCATAACCGGGACTTCGAGCAGTACTTC. Encoded protein: CASSHNRDFEQYF.

V is TRBV19 and J is TRBJ2-3, with 11 positions matching TRBD1. J gave up 4 bases and V 5 bases, and 2 bases lay outside the gene matches. Germline V CDR1 and CDR2: LNHDA, SQIVND (reference sequence). This CDR3 has 14 residues. CDR3 sequence: CASSSGQGADTQYF. For the CDR3, the DNA is TGTGCCAGTAGTTCGGGACAGGGGGCAGATACGCAGTATTTT.

This chain connects TRBV11-3 to TRBJ2-3, with TRBD2 matching 14 bases. There are 17 residues in the CDR3. The junction had 10 bases not matched to a gene; V was cut back by 5 bases and J by 6 bases. Looked up from germline, CDR1 is SGHNT and CDR2 is YENEEA. Here the CDR3 reads CASSQGTSGSHRDTQYF. DNA of the CDR3: TGTGCCAGCAGCCAAGGGACTAGCGGGAGTCATCGGGATACGCAGTATTTT.

The chain carries TRBV6-5 and TRBJ1-1; D not resolved. Trimming stripped 7 bases from V and 2 bases from J, with 11 bases between. Germline CDR1 MNHEY, CDR2 SVGAGI. CDR3 length: 13 residues. CDR3 sequence: CASTLESNTEAFF. CDR3 nucleotides: TGTGCCAGCACTCTTGAGAGTAACACTGAAGCTTTCTTT.

The chain couples TRBV18 to TRBJ2-1; TRBD1 might be the D (6 bases). CDR1 KGHSH and CDR2 LQKENI come from the germline V gene. The CDR3 is made up of 14 amino acids. V lost 1 base, J lost 7 bases, and 11 bases lay in between. The DNA for the CDR3 is TGTGCCAGCTCACCACTTACAGGGATGAATGAGCAGTTCTTC. Translating it yields CASSPLTGMNEQFF.

In DNA, the CDR3 is TGCGCCAGCAGCCGAGAAAATAATTCACCCCTCCACTTT. It translates to CASSRENNSPLHF. The gene calls are TRBV5-1 and TRBJ1-6; D unclear. The CDR3 consists of 13 residues. V was cut by 4 bases and J by 5 bases, with 7 bases left in between. The germline V gene has CDR1 SGHRS and CDR2 YFSETQ. Variable domain in full (rest from reference TRBV5-1 and TRBJ1-6): KAGVTQTPRYLIKTRGQQVTLSCSPISGHRSVSWYQQTPGQGLQFLFEYFSETQRNKGNFPGRFSGRQFSNSRSEMNVSTLELGDSALYLCASSRENNSPLHFGNGTRLTVT.

This chain uses TRBV5-1 with TRBJ1-2, with 8 bases identical to TRBD1. The germline gives CDR1 SGHRS, CDR2 YFSETQ. CDR3 size: 14 residues. The J segment lost 11 bases and the V segment lost 4 bases, leaving 13 bases of the junction unmatched. This CDR3 is CASSADRGLGGYTF. In nucleotides, the CDR3 is TGCGCCAGCAGCGCCGACAGGGGTCTGGGGGGTTACACCTTC.

The V gene is TRBV3-1 (or the pseudogene TRBV3-2), the J gene TRBJ2-3; D unclear. Trimming took 3 bases from V and 4 from J, leaving 8 bases between them. Germline V gives CDR1 LGHDT, CDR2 YNNKEL (reference sequence). The CDR3 is made up of 13 amino acids. This CDR3 reads CASSQTRADTQYF. The DNA of the CDR3 is TGTGCCAGCAGCCAGACTCGCGCAGATACGCAGTATTTT.

The rearrangement uses TRBV4-2 and TRBJ2-1; 8 nucleotides agree with TRBD2. This CDR3 contains 15 residues. Per germline, CDR1 LGHNA and CDR2 YNFKEQ. V was pared by 4 bases and J by 7 bases, with 9 bases of the junction left unmatched. The CDR3, as DNA: TGTGCCAGCAGCCGATACCCGGGACTAGGGAATGAGCAGTTCTTC. Translated: CASSRYPGLGNEQFF.

In its sample, this clone was seen many times. V is TRBV4-1 and J is TRBJ2-3, with D perhaps being TRBD1 or TRBD2 (5 bases each). Per the germline V gene, CDR1 is MGHRA and CDR2 is YSYEKL. This CDR3 has 17 amino acids. V was cut by 0 bases and J by 4 bases, with 17 bases left in between. CDR3 amino acids: CASSQDWGMGTSDTQYF. Here the CDR3 DNA reads TGCGCCAGCAGCCAAGACTGGGGGATGGGTACTTCAGATACGCAGTATTTT.

The V call is TRBV7-9, the J call TRBJ2-5; TRBD2 agrees at 12 bases. Trimming removed 5 bases from V and 0 bases from J; junction bases left unmatched: 7. The CDR3 is made up of 17 amino acids. Germline CDR1 and CDR2: SEHNR and FQNEAQ (reference sequence). Here the CDR3 reads CASSLLGLAGYQETQYF. CDR3 DNA sequence: TGTGCCAGCAGCCTACTTGGACTAGCGGGGTACCAAGAGACCCAGTACTTC.

The chain has TRBV5-1 and TRBJ2-5; TRBD2 matches at 13 bases. The ends lost 0 bases at V and 5 bases at J; junction bases unmatched: 10. The CDR3 contains 18 residues. CDR1 is SGHRS, CDR2 YFSETQ, per germline. For the CDR3, the DNA is TGCGCCAGCAGCTTGGAGCCCGGGACTAGCGGGGAGGGGGAGACCCAGTACTTC. Translation gives CASSLEPGTSGEGETQYF.

The gene calls are TRBV5-4 and TRBJ1-6; D is possibly TRBD1 (5 bases). This CDR3 is built from 16 residues. V lost 0 bases to trimming and J lost 10 bases, with 17 bases between them. Germline values: CDR1 SGHNT, CDR2 YYREEE (reference sequence). Here the CDR3 reads CASSLAEGRVGSPLHF. The CDR3 region has the DNA TGTGCCAGCAGCTTGGCAGAGGGCAGGGTCGGATCACCCCTCCACTTT.

The chain has TRBV5-4 and TRBJ2-2, with 12 nucleotides matching TRBD2. The junction had 2 bases not matched to a gene; V was cut back by 4 bases and J by 7 bases. The V gene's germline CDR1 is SGHNT and CDR2 YYREEE (reference sequence). The CDR3 is 14 residues long. CDR3 sequence (DNA): TGTGCCAGCAGCGGGGGACTAGCGGGCGGGGAGCTGTTTTTT. Its translation is CASSGGLAGGELFF. Using reference TRBV5-4 and TRBJ2-2 for the parts outside the CDR3, the full variable domain is ETGVTQSPTHLIKTRGQQVTLRCSSQSGHNTVSWYQQALGQGPQFIFQYYREEENGRGNFPPRFSGLQFPNYSSELNVNALELDDSALYLCASSGGLAGGELFFGEGSRLTVL.

This sequence joins TRBV2 and TRBJ1-6; the D is unclear. Germline lookup yields CDR1 SNHLY and CDR2 FYNNEI. V was shortened by 7 bases and J by 4 bases, with 14 bases between the two germline ends. This CDR3 comprises 15 residues. CDR3 nucleotide sequence: TGTGCCAGCACCCTTTTGACGGGTTATAATTCACCCCTCCACTTT. It encodes CASTLLTGYNSPLHF.

Regarding this clone: One end of the junction varies from germline; a read error may be responsible. The chain combines TRBV2 with TRBJ2-2; 7 bases map to TRBD1. This CDR3 contains 13 residues. Germline V gene sequence: CDR1 SNHLY, CDR2 FYNNEI. CDR3 sequence reads: CASREDRAGELFF. CDR3 in DNA: TGTGCCAGCAGAGAAGACAGGGCCGGGGAGCTGTTTTTT.

In its sample, this clone was seen once. This chain joins TRBV19 and TRBJ1-4, with D possibly matching TRBD1 (6 bases). This CDR3 has 13 amino acids. Germline lookup yields CDR1 LNHDA and CDR2 SQIVND (reference sequence). Trimming pared 7 bases from V and 6 bases from J, leaving 12 bases between. The DNA of the CDR3 is TGTGCCAGTACGGTGAGGGGGTATGAAAAACTGTTTTTT. This encodes CASTVRGYEKLFF.

This chain connects TRBV5-1 to TRBJ2-3; tentative D call: TRBD1 (6 bases). Germline CDR1 is SGHRS and CDR2 is YFSETQ. V lost 5 bases, J lost 5 bases, and 15 bases lay in between. CDR3 length: 14 amino acids. The CDR3 protein is CASREQGVGDTQYF. In nucleotides, the CDR3 is TGCGCCAGCAGGGAACAGGGAGTAGGAGATACGCAGTATTTT.

This clone was counted between two and nine times. V and J are TRBV25-1 and TRBJ1-1; tentative D call: TRBD1 (5 bases). Germline assignment: CDR1 MGHDK and CDR2 SYGVNS. The CDR3 sequence is 13 residues long. V was shortened by 8 bases and J by 0 bases, with 10 bases between the two germline ends. The CDR3 here is CASLDSLNTEAFF. The CDR3, as DNA: TGTGCCAGCTTAGACAGCCTGAACACTGAAGCTTTCTTT.

The chain recombines TRBV11-3 with TRBJ2-7, with D unclear. This CDR3 has 16 amino acids. Trimming cost V 4 bases and J 0 bases, with 16 bases left between them. CDR1 is SGHNT, CDR2 YENEEA, per germline. CDR3 loop: CASSSFGPLFSYEQYF. The CDR3 DNA follows: TGTGCCAGCAGCTCCTTTGGGCCTCTATTCTCCTACGAGCAGTACTTC.

Written as DNA, the CDR3 is TGTGCCAGCAGTTTAGGCAGGAGCCATTCACCCCTCCACTTT. Protein sequence: CASSLGRSHSPLHF. The chain links TRBV27 to TRBJ1-6, with unresolved D. CDR3 length: 14 residues. The germline V gene has CDR1 MNHEY and CDR2 SMNVEV (reference sequence). V was cut by 2 bases and J by 8 bases, with 10 bases left in between.

This chain joins TRBV9 and TRBJ1-4; unclear D gene. Deletions cut 4 bases from V and 7 bases from J, with 11 bases between. Looked up from germline, CDR1 is SGDLS and CDR2 is YYNGEE. This CDR3 comprises 13 residues. CDR3 DNA: TGTGCCAGCAGCAGGCGGATAAGTGAAAAACTGTTTTTT. Residues: CASSRRISEKLFF.

The rearrangement links TRBV18 to TRBJ1-1; weak D call: TRBD1 (5 bases). The V gene's germline CDR1 is KGHSH and CDR2 LQKENI. V was cut by 6 bases and J by 4 bases, with 18 bases left in between. This CDR3 spans 15 amino acids. The CDR3 protein is CASSEIPGGSTEAFF. The CDR3 DNA sequence: TGTGCCAGCTCCGAGATACCTGGGGGGAGCACTGAAGCTTTCTTT.